The 32 T cell receptor beta chains presented below share a single source sample, sequenced in a study of blood T cell repertoires in COVID-19. Measured with immunoSEQ multiplex PCR; TCRdb has only the in-frame clones, and not every one. The sample comprises 100,000 to 150,000 clones, 75% to 90% of which are singletons, and less than 4.5% rests with the top ten. The sample taken for sequencing was peripheral blood. These TCRs come from a man aged 55 to 70 with COVID-19, enrolled during active disease.

A single count supports this clone. The chain joins TRBV2 to TRBJ1-2; D call uncertain. The CDR3 length is 12 residues. Germline CDR1 reads SNHLY; CDR2 reads FYNNEI. V gave up 2 bases and J gave up 4 bases, with 5 bases separating them. This CDR3 is CASSETGYGYTF. The DNA of the CDR3 is TGTGCCAGCAGTGAAACCGGCTATGGCTACACCTTC.

V gene TRBV6-1 combines with J gene TRBJ1-2; D gene unclear. This CDR3 comprises 16 residues. Germline CDR1 and CDR2: MNHNS and SASEGT. With 3 bases removed from V and 4 bases from J, the gap between germline ends came to 18 bases. CDR3 residues: CASSESTPIAVYGYTF. The CDR3 DNA follows: TGTGCCAGCAGTGAGTCGACGCCAATAGCCGTCTATGGCTACACCTTC.

This rearrangement joins TRBV9 to TRBJ2-5; possible D gene TRBD2, 6 bases. V was pared by 4 bases and J by 2 bases, with 21 bases between. Germline V gene lookup returns CDR1 SGDLS and CDR2 YYNGEE. CDR3 length: 17 amino acids. This chain's CDR3 is CASSSESGWGLQETQYF. The CDR3 coding sequence is TGTGCCAGCAGCTCCGAATCGGGCTGGGGACTTCAAGAGACCCAGTACTTC.

The chain joins TRBV18 to TRBJ1-4; D is undetermined. CDR3 length: 15 residues. Trimming took 6 bases from V and 0 from J, leaving 11 bases between them. Germline CDR1 reads KGHSH; CDR2 reads LQKENI. The CDR3, as DNA: TGTGCCAGCTCGGCCCCCTTATCAACTAATGAAAAACTGTTTTTT. Its translation: CASSAPLSTNEKLFF.

This clone has a handful of counts. The chain is built from TRBV7-6 and TRBJ2-3; D might be TRBD1 (6 bases). CDR1 and CDR2 (germline): SGHVS, FNYEAQ. The V end lost 1 base, the J end lost 2 bases, and 10 bases lay between the germline ends. This CDR3 has 15 amino acids. The CDR3 DNA is TGTGCCAGCAGCTTAGTTGGACAGTCCACAGATACGCAGTATTTT. It encodes CASSLVGQSTDTQYF. Full variable domain (remainder filled in from reference TRBV7-6 and TRBJ2-3): GAGVSQSPRYKVTKRGQDVALRCDPISGHVSLYWYRQALGQGPEFLTYFNYEAQQDKSGLPNDRFSAERPEGSISTLTIQRTEQRDSAMYRCASSLVGQSTDTQYFGPGTRLTVL.

The chain employs TRBV7-8 and TRBJ2-7; TRBD1 aligns across 7 bases. V shed 2 bases, J shed 4 bases, and the junction held 8 bases outside the gene matches. This CDR3 has 15 residues. Germline V gene data show CDR1 as SGHVS and CDR2 as FQNEAQ. The CDR3 protein is CASSLLRQGPYEQYF. The CDR3 bases are TGTGCCAGCAGCTTACTAAGACAGGGACCGTACGAGCAGTACTTC. Full variable domain (remainder filled in from reference TRBV7-8 and TRBJ2-7): GAGVSQSPRYKVAKRGQDVALRCDPISGHVSLFWYQQALGQGPEFLTYFQNEAQLDKSGLPSDRFFAERPEGSVSTLKIQRTQQEDSAVYLCASSLLRQGPYEQYFGPGTRLTVT.

The genes are TRBV7-9 and TRBJ2-1; 7 nucleotides agree with TRBD2. Trimming removed 2 bases from V and 8 bases from J; junction bases left unmatched: 6. Per the germline V gene, CDR1 is SEHNR and CDR2 is FQNEAQ (reference sequence). The CDR3 is made up of 14 amino acids. The CDR3 DNA reads as TGTGCCAGCAGCTTAATGGCGGGGGATGATGAGCAGTTCTTC. Amino acids: CASSLMAGDDEQFF. Combining the CDR3 with reference TRBV7-9 and TRBJ2-1 gives the whole variable domain DTGVSQNPRHKITKRGQNVTFRCDPISEHNRLYWYRQTLGQGPEFLTYFQNEAQLEKSRLLSDRFSAERPKGSFSTLEIQRTEQGDSAMYLCASSLMAGDDEQFFGPGTRLTVL.

The V and J genes are TRBV5-8 and TRBJ1-5, with D tentatively TRBD1 (6 bases). Germline values: CDR1 SGHTS, CDR2 YDEGEE. Trimming took off 0 bases at V and 5 bases at J, with 12 bases between the two ends. The CDR3 has 15 residues. CDR3 nucleotide sequence: TGTGCCAGCAGCTTGGCGGGGGGCTGGGATCAGCCCCAGCATTTT. As protein: CASSLAGGWDQPQHF.

The V gene is TRBV5-1, the J gene TRBJ1-2; the match to TRBD1 covers 9 bases. After removal of 4 bases from V and 4 bases from J, the junction contained 8 bases not matched to a gene. The CDR3 length is 15 residues. Germline assignment: CDR1 SGHRS and CDR2 YFSETQ. CDR3 DNA sequence: TGCGCCAGCAGCCTGGGACAGGGAGGCGGCTATGGCTACACCTTC. Translation: CASSLGQGGGYGYTF.

The chain employs TRBV27 and TRBJ2-7, with D uncertain. CDR1 and CDR2 from the germline V gene are MNHEY and SMNVEV (reference sequence). V lost 7 bases and J lost 4, with 5 bases in between. The CDR3 totals 10 residues. Here the CDR3 reads CASIIYEQYF. The CDR3 DNA sequence: TGTGCCAGCATTATTTACGAGCAGTACTTC.

The V call is TRBV4-1, the J call TRBJ2-1, with D possibly TRBD2 on 7 matching bases. V was pared by 1 base and J by 0 bases, with 16 bases between. The V gene's germline CDR1 is MGHRA and CDR2 YSYEKL. This CDR3 is 18 amino acids long. The chain's CDR3 is CASSQGHGGGASYNEQFF. For the CDR3, the DNA is TGCGCCAGCAGCCAAGGTCATGGAGGGGGGGCCTCCTACAATGAGCAGTTCTTC.

The J gene is TRBJ2-7, the V gene TRBV14, with 7 bases lining up with TRBD1. The CDR3 has 15 amino acids. The V segment lost 4 bases and the J segment 0 bases; nucleotides outside the gene matches: 6. The germline gives CDR1 SGHDN, CDR2 FVKESK. CDR3 region: CASSRDRAFSYEQYF. DNA of the CDR3: TGTGCCAGCAGCCGGGACAGAGCTTTCTCCTACGAGCAGTACTTC.

The CDR3 loop is CASSRTKKYGYTF. Written as DNA, the CDR3 is TGTGCCAGCAGTCGGACAAAAAAGTATGGCTACACCTTC. The rearrangement uses TRBV6-5 and TRBJ1-2, with D perhaps TRBD1 (5 bases). The CDR3 has 13 amino acids. Trimming pared 5 bases from V and 5 bases from J, leaving 12 bases between. Germline lookup yields CDR1 MNHEY and CDR2 SVGAGI.

V and J are TRBV6-5 and TRBJ1-5, with D possibly being TRBD1 (5 bases). Trimming removed 8 bases at V and 4 bases at J, with 12 bases between. Germline CDR1 and CDR2: MNHEY and SVGAGI. The CDR3 totals 13 residues. The CDR3 nucleotides are TGTGCCAGCCAAGGAGGGACTAATCAGCCCCAGCATTTT. This gives the protein CASQGGTNQPQHF.

The CDR3 spells CATSRERQYYEQYF. The DNA for the CDR3 is TGTGCCACCAGCAGAGAGCGACAGTACTACGAGCAGTACTTC. This chain joins TRBV15 and TRBJ2-7; tentatively, D is TRBD1 (5 bases). The CDR3 spans 14 residues. In germline, CDR1 is LNHNV, CDR2 YYDKDF (reference sequence). V lost 0 bases, J lost 3 bases, and 9 bases lay in between.

This chain uses TRBV5-1 with TRBJ2-1, with 8 bases that match TRBD2. Looked up from germline, CDR1 is SGHRS and CDR2 is YFSETQ. Losses at the gene ends were 0 bases for V and 13 bases for J; bases not matched to a gene: 6. CDR3 length: 13 amino acids. The CDR3 DNA sequence: TGCGCCAGCAGCTTGGGTGGACTAGCCTTTCAGTTCTTC. Its translation: CASSLGGLAFQFF.

The chain carries TRBV5-6 and TRBJ2-1; no clear D gene. Germline CDR1 is SGHDT and CDR2 is YYEEEE. Trimming stripped 4 bases from V and 5 bases from J, with 16 bases between. The CDR3 extends over 15 amino acids. This CDR3 reads CASSPQVSLNNEQFF. CDR3 coding DNA: TGTGCCAGCAGCCCTCAGGTCTCGCTAAACAATGAGCAGTTCTTC.

The chain has TRBV29-1 and TRBJ2-3, with D perhaps TRBD2 (5 bases). The CDR3 runs 14 residues. Trimming left V 4 bases short and J 4 bases short, with 15 bases between. Germline CDR1 and CDR2: SQVTM and ANQGSEA. The DNA of the CDR3 is TGCAGCGTTGCGCCCTACGTCGGGGCAGATACGCAGTATTTT. Protein: CSVAPYVGADTQYF.

This clone was found once. CDR3 sequence reads: CASSWETGGYGYTF. The CDR3 DNA is TGCGCCAGCAGCTGGGAGACAGGGGGCTATGGCTACACCTTC. The V and J genes are TRBV5-1 and TRBJ1-2; 9 bases map to TRBD1. Germline values: CDR1 SGHRS, CDR2 YFSETQ. Trimming removed 3 bases from V and 4 bases from J; junction bases left unmatched: 4. The CDR3 totals 14 residues.

The chain couples TRBV7-2 to TRBJ1-3; D remains ambiguous. Germline lookup yields CDR1 SGHTA and CDR2 FQGNSA. The CDR3 is made up of 13 amino acids. V dropped 5 bases and J dropped 4 bases, with 9 bases sitting between them. The CDR3 reads CASSPEGGNTIYF. The CDR3 DNA sequence: TGTGCCAGCAGCCCGGAGGGAGGAAACACCATATATTTT.

J is TRBJ1-2 and V is TRBV29-1, with D unresolved. Germline V gene sequence: CDR1 SQVTM, CDR2 ANQGSEA. The CDR3 is made up of 9 amino acids. Trimming removed 4 bases at V and 7 bases at J, with 4 bases between. The CDR3 DNA reads as TGCAGCGTTGCAGGTGGCTACACCTTC. Amino acids: CSVAGGYTF.

The chain employs TRBV6-5 and TRBJ2-5, with 8 bases fitting TRBD1. The CDR3 has 13 residues. Trimming cost V 4 bases and J 6 bases; bases outside gene matches: 4. Germline CDR1 is MNHEY and CDR2 is SVGAGI. CDR3 sequence: CASSFGQGKTQYF. The CDR3 coding sequence is TGTGCCAGCAGTTTCGGACAGGGAAAGACCCAGTACTTC.

Only one count was recorded for this clone. The J gene is TRBJ1-4, the V gene TRBV5-1; tentative D call: TRBD1 (5 bases). The CDR3 extends over 15 amino acids. V was cut by 4 bases and J by 0 bases, with 10 bases left in between. Germline CDR1 SGHRS, CDR2 YFSETQ. The CDR3 DNA sequence: TGCGCCAGCAGCCCGACGGACACAACTAATGAAAAACTGTTTTTT. Protein: CASSPTDTTNEKLFF.

The CDR3 spells CASSRRWGAAFF. The CDR3 bases are TGTGCCAGCAGCCGGAGGTGGGGAGCGGCTTTCTTT. This sequence joins TRBV5-6 and TRBJ1-1; no definite D call. The CDR3 extends over 12 amino acids. Germline V gives CDR1 SGHDT, CDR2 YYEEEE. The ends were cut back, 4 bases at V and 11 bases at J, with 15 bases in the middle.

The chain combines TRBV4-1 with TRBJ1-6; 10 positions match TRBD1. The CDR3 has 16 amino acids. The J segment lost 5 bases and the V segment lost 1 base, leaving 2 bases of the junction unmatched. Germline CDR1 reads MGHRA; CDR2 reads YSYEKL. The CDR3 reads CASSQGQGAHNSPLHF. CDR3 nucleotide sequence: TGCGCCAGCAGCCAAGGACAGGGGGCCCATAATTCACCCCTCCACTTT.

The chain joins TRBV5-1 to TRBJ2-5; 7 bases are a match to TRBD2. Trimming took 1 base from V and 4 from J; bases not matched to a gene: 4. Looked up from germline, CDR1 is SGHRS and CDR2 is YFSETQ. The CDR3 runs to 14 residues. The CDR3 loop reads CASSLPTSRETQYF. The CDR3 bases are TGCGCCAGCAGCTTGCCGACTAGCCGAGAGACCCAGTACTTC.

The rearrangement joins TRBV6-1 to TRBJ2-5, with D unresolved. This CDR3 spans 13 amino acids. The V end was cut by 0 bases, the J end by 1 base, with 3 bases between. CDR1 MNHNS and CDR2 SASEGT come from the germline V gene. CDR3 nucleotides: TGTGCCAGCAGTGAAGCCATCCAAGAGACCCAGTACTTC. Encoded protein: CASSEAIQETQYF.

CDR3 sequence: CATSPGHNSYNEQFF. Here the CDR3 DNA reads TGTGCCACCAGCCCAGGCCACAACTCCTACAATGAGCAGTTCTTC. This rearrangement joins TRBV24-1 to TRBJ2-1, with D hard to call. The V gene lost 7 bases and the J gene lost 0 bases, with 12 bases spanning the gap. Per the germline V gene, CDR1 is KGHDR and CDR2 is SFDVKD. This CDR3 spans 15 amino acids.

The chain couples TRBV4-2 to TRBJ2-5, with D perhaps TRBD1 (6 bases). The CDR3 contains 16 residues. The V gene lost 0 bases and the J gene lost 1 base, with 12 bases spanning the gap. CDR1 LGHNA and CDR2 YNFKEQ come from the germline V gene. The CDR3: CASSQDTGQVQETQYF. CDR3 bases: TGTGCCAGCAGCCAAGATACGGGACAAGTCCAAGAGACCCAGTACTTC.

This chain links TRBV7-2 with TRBJ2-1; 9 bases fit TRBD2. V shed 3 bases, J shed 0 bases, and the junction held 9 bases outside the gene matches. The CDR3 contains 18 residues. The germline CDR1 and CDR2 sequences are SGHTA and FQGNSA. The CDR3 DNA is TGTGCCAGCAGCTTCCGGGGTGGCGGGGGGGTCTCCTACAATGAGCAGTTCTTC. It specifies CASSFRGGGGVSYNEQFF.

The rearrangement uses TRBV12-3 or TRBV12-4 and TRBJ2-5; TRBD1 matches at 7 bases. This CDR3 has 13 residues. Germline trimming cut 6 bases from V and 6 bases from J; bases unmatched to any gene: 7. CDR3 sequence: CASREGAGQTQYF. The CDR3 DNA sequence: TGTGCCAGCAGAGAGGGGGCCGGGCAGACCCAGTACTTC.

This clone was recorded once. The chain carries TRBV11-3 and TRBJ2-2, with 8 bases identical to TRBD1. In germline, CDR1 is SGHNT, CDR2 YENEEA. The CDR3 is made up of 17 amino acids. V was clipped by 2 bases and J by 3 bases; unmatched bases: 8. For the CDR3, the DNA is TGTGCCAGCAGCTTACAGCGGACAGGGAGGCACACCGGGGAGCTGTTTTTT. It specifies CASSLQRTGRHTGELFF.